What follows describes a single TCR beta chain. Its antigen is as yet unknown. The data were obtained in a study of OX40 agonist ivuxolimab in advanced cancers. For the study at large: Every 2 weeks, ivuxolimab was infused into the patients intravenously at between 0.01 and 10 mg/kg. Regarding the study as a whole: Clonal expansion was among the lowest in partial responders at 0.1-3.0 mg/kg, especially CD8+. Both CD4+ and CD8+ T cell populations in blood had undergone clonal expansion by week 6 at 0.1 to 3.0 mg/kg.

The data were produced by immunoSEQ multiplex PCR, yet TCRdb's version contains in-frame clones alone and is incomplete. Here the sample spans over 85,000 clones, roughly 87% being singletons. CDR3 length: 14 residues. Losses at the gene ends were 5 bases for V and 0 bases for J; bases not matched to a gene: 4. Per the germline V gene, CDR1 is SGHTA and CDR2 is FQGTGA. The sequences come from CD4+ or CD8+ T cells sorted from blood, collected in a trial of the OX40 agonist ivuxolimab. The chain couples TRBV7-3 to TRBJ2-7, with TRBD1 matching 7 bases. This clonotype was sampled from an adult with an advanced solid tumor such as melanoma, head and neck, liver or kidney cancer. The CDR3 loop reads CASSPTGDSYEQYF. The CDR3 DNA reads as TGTGCCAGCAGCCCAACAGGGGACTCCTACGAGCAGTACTTC.